This TCR beta chain was found in a study of graft-versus-host responses after intestinal transplantation. The overall study: Recipients had multivisceral, liver-intestinal, or isolated intestinal transplants.

Regarding the study as a whole: Early post-transplant declines in HvG were associated with peak levels of circulating GvH clones.

Turning to this clone: Its cognate antigen is unknown.

Some clones are missing from TCRdb's copy, which holds only in-frame ones; the method was immunoSEQ multiplex PCR. Found here are 65,000 to 90,000 clones, roughly 90% of them singletons; the top ten hold nearly 2.5%. The germline V gene has CDR1 SGHNT and CDR2 YYREEE (reference sequence). This CDR3 spans 18 amino acids. After removal of 4 bases from V and 3 bases from J, the junction contained 17 bases not matched to a gene. This receptor was taken from a human donor who received an intestinal transplant. The chain links TRBV5-4 to TRBJ2-7, with 9 bases fitting TRBD1. The source material was unstimulated CD8+ T cells sorted from spleen or lymph node cells, sampled before intestinal transplant. CDR3 coding DNA: TGTGCCAGCAGCACCATACCGGGACAGGGAGATACCTACTACGAGCAGTACTTC. It encodes CASSTIPGQGDTYYEQYF.